Each of the 17 T cell receptor beta chains below was sequenced from the same sample in a study of blood T cell repertoires in COVID-19. Sequenced by immunoSEQ multiplex PCR; TCRdb stores in-frame clones only, minus some. The data contain 150,000 to 200,000 clones, around 90% of them singletons. The source material was peripheral blood. The receptors here all came from a man between 60 and 70 years old with active or convalescent COVID-19.

V and J are TRBV2 and TRBJ1-2; D might be TRBD1 (5 bases). V was cut by 9 bases and J by 4 bases, with 15 bases left in between. The CDR3 is 13 residues long. Germline CDR1 reads SNHLY; CDR2 reads FYNNEI. Written as DNA, the CDR3 is TGTGCCAGGCCGGGGGGGTCGGGCTATGGCTACACCTTC. This gives the protein CARPGGSGYGYTF.

The J gene is TRBJ1-2, the V gene TRBV5-1, with no clear D. The germline CDR1 and CDR2 sequences are SGHRS and YFSETQ. Trimming removed 8 bases at V and 0 bases at J, with 8 bases between. This CDR3 is built from 12 residues. This chain's CDR3 is CASYTSNYGYTF. DNA of the CDR3: TGCGCCAGTTACACATCTAACTATGGCTACACCTTC. The whole variable domain, remainder taken from reference TRBV5-1 and TRBJ1-2, is KAGVTQTPRYLIKTRGQQVTLSCSPISGHRSVSWYQQTPGQGLQFLFEYFSETQRNKGNFPGRFSGRQFSNSRSEMNVSTLELGDSALYLCASYTSNYGYTFGSGTRLTVV.

The chain combines TRBV11-2 with TRBJ1-1; 7 positions agree with TRBD1. From germline, CDR1 is SGHAT and CDR2 FQNNGV. The CDR3 has 14 residues. V lost 4 bases to trimming and J lost 0 bases; unmatched junction nucleotides: 2. CDR3 sequence (DNA): TGTGCCAGCAGCTGGACAGGAGTGAACACTGAAGCTTTCTTT. Translated, it gives CASSWTGVNTEAFF.

The chain joins TRBV24-1 to TRBJ2-5, with a weak D call TRBD1 (5 bases). CDR3 length: 14 amino acids. Trimming shortened V by 3 bases and J by 1 base, and 8 bases separated the two germline ends. Germline CDR1 reads KGHDR; CDR2 reads SFDVKD. The CDR3: CATSDTTAQETQYF. The CDR3 DNA reads as TGTGCCACCAGTGATACGACAGCCCAAGAGACCCAGTACTTC.

The chain has TRBV3-1 (or the pseudogene TRBV3-2) and TRBJ2-3; 7 bases line up with TRBD2. The CDR3 loop spans 16 amino acids. V was pared by 0 bases and J by 5 bases, with 8 bases of the junction left unmatched. CDR1 is LGHDT, CDR2 YNNKEL, per germline (reference sequence). CDR3 residues: CASSQEGTGGRDTQYF. CDR3 nucleotides: TGTGCCAGCAGCCAAGAAGGGACGGGAGGTAGAGATACGCAGTATTTT.

There are a few counts of this clone. The chain employs TRBV14 and TRBJ2-1; TRBD1 agrees at 9 bases. The CDR3 has 15 residues. V was clipped by 6 bases and J by 4 bases; unmatched bases: 7. Germline CDR1 reads SGHDN; CDR2 reads FVKESK. CDR3 bases: TGTGCCAGCAGGCCCGGGACAGGGAATTACAATGAGCAGTTCTTC. This encodes CASRPGTGNYNEQFF.

V and J are TRBV18 and TRBJ2-7; D might be TRBD2 (5 bases). The CDR3 spans 15 residues. V lost 0 bases to trimming and J lost 5 bases, with 14 bases between them. Germline V gene data show CDR1 as KGHSH and CDR2 as LQKENI. The CDR3 here is CASSPPVRAYNEQYF. The DNA of the CDR3 is TGTGCCAGCTCACCACCGGTGCGGGCTTACAACGAGCAGTACTTC.

This clone was seen more than once but under ten times. CDR3 amino acids: CASSLWTGTLLKAFF. The CDR3, as DNA: TGTGCCAGCAGCTTATGGACAGGGACCTTGTTAAAAGCTTTCTTT. The V gene is TRBV7-9, the J gene TRBJ1-1, with 8 bases aligning to TRBD1. The CDR3 is 15 amino acids. V was clipped by 2 bases and J by 9 bases; unmatched bases: 11. CDR1 SEHNR and CDR2 FQNEAQ come from the germline V gene (reference sequence).

This rearrangement joins TRBV4-1 to TRBJ1-1; unclear D gene. Trimming shortened V by 1 base and J by 10 bases, and 13 bases separated the two germline ends. CDR1 is MGHRA, CDR2 YSYEKL, per germline. The CDR3 runs 13 residues. CDR3 loop: CASSQGVGAGAFF. The CDR3 DNA reads as TGCGCCAGCAGCCAAGGGGTCGGTGCGGGAGCTTTCTTT.

This clone was observed once. The rearrangement uses TRBV5-8 and TRBJ2-2, with 8 positions matching TRBD1. Germline-derived CDR1 and CDR2 are SGHTS and YDEGEE. Germline trimming cut 1 base from V and 4 bases from J; bases unmatched to any gene: 15. The length of the CDR3 is 19 residues. The CDR3 DNA is TGTGCCAGCAGCTTGATGGTCAGGGGGCCGGAGTCTATCACCGGGGAGCTGTTTTTT. It translates to CASSLMVRGPESITGELFF.

This chain connects TRBV3-1 (or the pseudogene TRBV3-2) to TRBJ2-5, with D tentatively TRBD1 (6 bases). Trimming took 3 bases from V and 5 from J, leaving 16 bases between them. CDR1 and CDR2 (germline): LGHDT, YNNKEL (reference sequence). This CDR3 is 15 amino acids long. This CDR3 reads CASSHSGQSMETQYF. CDR3 DNA: TGTGCCAGCAGCCACTCCGGACAGTCTATGGAGACCCAGTACTTC.

The V and J genes are TRBV13 and TRBJ1-3; tentatively, D is TRBD1 (5 bases). Germline assignment: CDR1 PRHDT and CDR2 FYEKMQ (reference sequence). The CDR3 is 14 residues long. V gave up 5 bases and J gave up 0 bases, with 8 bases separating them. CDR3 in DNA: TGTGCCAGCAGCGTGGGGCGCTCTGGAAACACCATATATTTT. It encodes CASSVGRSGNTIYF.

The V gene is TRBV5-1, the J gene TRBJ1-2; 9 bases are a match to TRBD1. The CDR3 spans 15 residues. The germline gives CDR1 SGHRS, CDR2 YFSETQ. The trim removed 0 bases at V and 3 bases at J, leaving 3 bases unmatched. The CDR3 here is CASSLGDRDYYGYTF. CDR3 DNA sequence: TGCGCCAGCAGCTTGGGGGACAGGGATTACTATGGCTACACCTTC.

J is TRBJ2-1 and V is TRBV9, with 13 bases fitting TRBD2. Germline V lookup: CDR1 SGDLS, CDR2 YYNGEE. Trimming at V came to 4 bases and at J to 0 bases, leaving 13 bases not matched to a gene. The CDR3 covers 20 residues. CDR3 protein: CASSLTGLAGAPDSYNEQFF. CDR3 nucleotide sequence: TGTGCCAGCAGCCTGACTGGACTAGCGGGAGCCCCGGACTCCTACAATGAGCAGTTCTTC.

The chain has TRBV27 and TRBJ2-6; the match to TRBD1 covers 8 bases. The CDR3 covers 19 residues. The junction had 10 bases not matched to a gene; V was cut back by 3 bases and J by 0 bases. Per germline, CDR1 MNHEY and CDR2 SMNVEV (reference sequence). Here the CDR3 reads CASSLSTGGIPSGANVLTF. For the CDR3, the DNA is TGTGCCAGCAGTTTGTCCACAGGGGGGATTCCCTCTGGGGCCAACGTCCTGACTTTC.

The rearrangement uses TRBV12-3 or TRBV12-4 and TRBJ1-1; 7 bases match TRBD1. The CDR3 loop spans 11 amino acids. V shed 6 bases and J 5 bases; nucleotides not matched to a gene: 0. The CDR3 reads CASSRGTEAFF. CDR3 in DNA: TGTGCCAGCAGCAGGGGGACTGAAGCTTTCTTT.

The chain is built from TRBV19 and TRBJ1-5; maybe TRBD1 (6 bases). CDR3 length: 16 amino acids. V gave up 5 bases and J gave up 0 bases, with 14 bases separating them. The germline V gene encodes CDR1 LNHDA and CDR2 SQIVND (reference sequence). The CDR3 reads CASSSRGRNSNQPQHF. CDR3 nucleotide sequence: TGTGCCAGTAGTTCCAGGGGCAGGAATAGCAATCAGCCCCAGCATTTT. Based on the CDR3 plus reference TRBV19 and TRBJ1-5, the full variable domain is DGGITQSPKYLFRKEGQNVTLSCEQNLNHDAMYWYRQDPGQGLRLIYYSQIVNDFQKGDIAEGYSVSREKKESFPLTVTSAQKNPTAFYLCASSSRGRNSNQPQHFGDGTRLSIL.